What follows describes a single TCR beta chain. Sequencing used immunoSEQ multiplex PCR; TCRdb keeps in-frame clones, though not all of them. The data show some 130,000 clones, with around 92% seen just once and approximately 2% held by the top ten. The data were obtained in a study of control samples from healthy donors and cancer patients. Germline V gene lookup returns CDR1 MNHEY and CDR2 SVGAGI. With V trimmed by 4 bases and J by 5 bases, 7 bases remained unmatched. The CDR3 spans 15 residues. The rearrangement links TRBV6-5 to TRBJ2-5; 10 nucleotides align to TRBD2. This receptor was obtained from a woman between 45 and 60 years old in good health. Input material: blood. The CDR3 DNA reads as TGTGCCAGCAGTTCTAGCGGGGGACCTTCGGAGACCCAGTACTTC. Its translation is CASSSSGGPSETQYF.